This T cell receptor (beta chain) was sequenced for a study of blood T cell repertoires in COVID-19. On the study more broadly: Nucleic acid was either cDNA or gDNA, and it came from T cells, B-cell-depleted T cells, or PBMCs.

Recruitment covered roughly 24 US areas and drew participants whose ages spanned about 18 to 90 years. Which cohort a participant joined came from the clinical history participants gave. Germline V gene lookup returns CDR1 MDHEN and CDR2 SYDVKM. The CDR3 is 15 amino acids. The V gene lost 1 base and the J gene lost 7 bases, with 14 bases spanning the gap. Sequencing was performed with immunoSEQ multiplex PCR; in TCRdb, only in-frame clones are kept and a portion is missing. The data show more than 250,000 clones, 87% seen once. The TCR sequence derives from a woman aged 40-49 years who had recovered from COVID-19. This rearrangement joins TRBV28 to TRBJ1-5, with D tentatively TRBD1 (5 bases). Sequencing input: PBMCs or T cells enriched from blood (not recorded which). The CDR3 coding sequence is TGTGCCAGCAGTTTATCCCCCGAGAAGGGGCAGCCCCAGCATTTT. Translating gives CASSLSPEKGQPQHF.